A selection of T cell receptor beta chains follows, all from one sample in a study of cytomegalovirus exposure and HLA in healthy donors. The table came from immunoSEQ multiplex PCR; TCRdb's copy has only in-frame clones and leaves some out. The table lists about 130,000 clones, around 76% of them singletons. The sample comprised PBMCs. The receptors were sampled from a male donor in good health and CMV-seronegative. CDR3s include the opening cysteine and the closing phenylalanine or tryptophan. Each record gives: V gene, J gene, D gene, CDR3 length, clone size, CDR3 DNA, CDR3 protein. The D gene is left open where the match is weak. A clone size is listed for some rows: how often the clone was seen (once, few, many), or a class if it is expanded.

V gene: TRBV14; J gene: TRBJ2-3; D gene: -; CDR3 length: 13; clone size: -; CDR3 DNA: TGTGCCAGCAGCCAAGGAATCGCGGGTACGCAGTATTTT; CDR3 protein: CASSQGIAGTQYF
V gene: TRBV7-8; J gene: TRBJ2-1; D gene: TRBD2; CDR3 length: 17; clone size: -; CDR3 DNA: TGTGCCAGCAGCTTAGCGGGCGCGGGAGGTAGTTACAATGAGCAGTTCTTC; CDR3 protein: CASSLAGAGGSYNEQFF
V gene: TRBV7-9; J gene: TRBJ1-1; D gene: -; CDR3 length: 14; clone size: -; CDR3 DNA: TGTGCCAGCAGCCTAACGGGAGTGGACACTGAAGCTTTCTTT; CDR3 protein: CASSLTGVDTEAFF
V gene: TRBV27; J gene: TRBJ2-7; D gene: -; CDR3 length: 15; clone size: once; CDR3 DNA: TGTGCCAGCAGGAGGGAGGGGGGGGGTTCCTACGAGCAGTACTTC; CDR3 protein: CASRREGGGSYEQYF
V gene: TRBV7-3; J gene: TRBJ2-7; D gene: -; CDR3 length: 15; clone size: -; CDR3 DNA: TGTGCCAGCAGCCCCGGACTCTCGGGAATTGACGAGCAGTACTTC; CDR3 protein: CASSPGLSGIDEQYF
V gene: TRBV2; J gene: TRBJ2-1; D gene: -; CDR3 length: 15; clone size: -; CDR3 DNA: TGTGCCAGCAGTGAAGTTAGGAGCTCCTACAATGAGCAGTTCTTC; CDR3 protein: CASSEVRSSYNEQFF
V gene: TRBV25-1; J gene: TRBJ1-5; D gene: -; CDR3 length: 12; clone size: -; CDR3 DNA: TGTGCCAGCAGTGATTCAGGGAAGCCCCAGCATTTT; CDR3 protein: CASSDSGKPQHF
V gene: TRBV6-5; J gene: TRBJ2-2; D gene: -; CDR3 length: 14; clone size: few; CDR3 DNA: TGTGCCAGCAAGAGGACACAGAACACCGGGGAGCTGTTTTTT; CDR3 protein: CASKRTQNTGELFF
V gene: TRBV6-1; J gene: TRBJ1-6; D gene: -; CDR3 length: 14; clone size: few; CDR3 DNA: TGTGCCAGCAGTGGATTCTTGCGGGAGACACCCCTCCACTTT; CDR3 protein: CASSGFLRETPLHF
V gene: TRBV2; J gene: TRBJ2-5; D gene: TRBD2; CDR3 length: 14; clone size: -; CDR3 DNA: TGTGCCAGTAAATTTACTAGCGGCCAAGAGACCCAGTACTTC; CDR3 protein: CASKFTSGQETQYF
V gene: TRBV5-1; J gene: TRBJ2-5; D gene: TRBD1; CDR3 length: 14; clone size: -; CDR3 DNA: TGCGCCAGCAGCGCGACAGGGGGCCTGGAGACCCAGTACTTC; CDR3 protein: CASSATGGLETQYF
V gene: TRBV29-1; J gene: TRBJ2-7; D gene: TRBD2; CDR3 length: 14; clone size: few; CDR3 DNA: TGCAGCGTTGAAGATGGGACTAGCGGCTACGAGCAGTACTTC; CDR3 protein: CSVEDGTSGYEQYF
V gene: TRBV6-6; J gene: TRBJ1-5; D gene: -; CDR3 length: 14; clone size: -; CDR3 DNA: TGTGCCAGCAGCCCCTCAGAGGGCAATCAGCCCCAGCATTTT; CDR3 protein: CASSPSEGNQPQHF
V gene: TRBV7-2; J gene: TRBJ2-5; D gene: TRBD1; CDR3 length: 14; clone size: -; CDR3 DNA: TGTGCCAGCAGCGACGGAAGGGACAGTATAGCCCAGTACTTC; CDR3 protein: CASSDGRDSIAQYF
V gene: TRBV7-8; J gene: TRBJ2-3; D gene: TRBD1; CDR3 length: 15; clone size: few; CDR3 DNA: TGTGCCAGCAGGTCCGGGACAGGTATCGCAGATACGCAGTATTTT; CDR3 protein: CASRSGTGIADTQYF
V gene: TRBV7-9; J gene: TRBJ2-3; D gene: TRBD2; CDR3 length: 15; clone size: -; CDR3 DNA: TGTGCCAGCAGCCCTGCGGCGGGGGGTTCAGATACGCAGTATTTT; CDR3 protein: CASSPAAGGSDTQYF
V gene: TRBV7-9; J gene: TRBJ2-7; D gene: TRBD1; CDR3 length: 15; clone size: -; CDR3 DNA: TGTTCCAGCAAAGATAGTGCAGGGGGATCCTACGAGCAGTACTTC; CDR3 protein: CSSKDSAGGSYEQYF
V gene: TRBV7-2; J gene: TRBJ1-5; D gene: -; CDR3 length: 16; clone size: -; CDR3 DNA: TGTGCCACCTCTCGAACGGGGGCGGGGGGCTTTCAGCCCCAGCATTTT; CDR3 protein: CATSRTGAGGFQPQHF
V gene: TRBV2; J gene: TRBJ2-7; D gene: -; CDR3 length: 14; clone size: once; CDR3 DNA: TGTGCCAGCAACGCCGTGGGACAAACCTACGAGCAGTACTTC; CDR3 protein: CASNAVGQTYEQYF
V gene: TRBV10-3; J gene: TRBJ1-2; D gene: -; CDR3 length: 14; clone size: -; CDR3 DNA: TGTGCCATCAGTGATGACAGAAGCGGGGGTGGCTACACCTTC; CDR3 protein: CAISDDRSGGGYTF
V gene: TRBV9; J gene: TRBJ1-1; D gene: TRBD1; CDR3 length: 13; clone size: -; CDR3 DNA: TGTGCCAGCAGCACCAGGGGGAGTACTGAAGCTTTCTTT; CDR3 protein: CASSTRGSTEAFF
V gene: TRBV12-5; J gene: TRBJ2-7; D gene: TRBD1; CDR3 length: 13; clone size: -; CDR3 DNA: TGTGCTAGTGGCCGGGACAGCTCCTACGAGCAGTACTTC; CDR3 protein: CASGRDSSYEQYF
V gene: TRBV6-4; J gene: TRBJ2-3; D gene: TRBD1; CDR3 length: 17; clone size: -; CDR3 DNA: TGTGCCAGCAGTGCCGGGACAGGGGGACAAACCGGAGATACGCAGTATTTT; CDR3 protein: CASSAGTGGQTGDTQYF
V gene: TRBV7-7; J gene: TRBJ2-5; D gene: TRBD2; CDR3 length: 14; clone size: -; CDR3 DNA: TGTGCTAGCAGCTTAGGGACTAGCCAAGAGACCCAGTACTTC; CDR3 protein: CASSLGTSQETQYF
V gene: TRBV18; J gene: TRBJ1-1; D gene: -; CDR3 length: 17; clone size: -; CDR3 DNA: TGTGCCAGCTCACGCGCTTTGGGGGCCTCTTTCGTAGCTGAAGCTTTCTTT; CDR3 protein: CASSRALGASFVAEAFF
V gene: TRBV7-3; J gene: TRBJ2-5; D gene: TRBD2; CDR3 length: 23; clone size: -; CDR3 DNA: TGTGCCAGCAGCTTAACTTCCCCCCAACTAGCGGGAATCTCGAGGATTTGGAAAGAGACCCAGTACTTC; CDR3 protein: CASSLTSPQLAGISRIWKETQYF
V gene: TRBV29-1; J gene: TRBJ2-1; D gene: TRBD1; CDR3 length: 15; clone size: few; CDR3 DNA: TGCAGCGTTCCTACAGGGGGAGTACCCTACAATGAGCAGTTCTTC; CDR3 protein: CSVPTGGVPYNEQFF
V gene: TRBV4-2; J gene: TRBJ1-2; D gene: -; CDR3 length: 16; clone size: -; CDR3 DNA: TGTGCCAGCAGCCCCACGGGGGTGGGGACGTACTATGGCTACACCTTC; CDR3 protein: CASSPTGVGTYYGYTF
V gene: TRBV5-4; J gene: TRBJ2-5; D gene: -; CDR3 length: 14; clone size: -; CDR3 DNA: TGTGCCAGCAGCGTACGGACAGACCAAGAGACCCAGTACTTC; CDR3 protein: CASSVRTDQETQYF
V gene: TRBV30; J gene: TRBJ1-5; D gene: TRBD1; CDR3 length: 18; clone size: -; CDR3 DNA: TGTGCCTGGAGTGTAGGGGGGCAGGGGGCAAGCAGCAATCAGCCCCAGCATTTT; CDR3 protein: CAWSVGGQGASSNQPQHF
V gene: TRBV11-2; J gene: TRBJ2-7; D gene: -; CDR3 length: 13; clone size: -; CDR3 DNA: TGTGCCAGCAGCTTAGTGGGAGGGGGCGAGCAGTACTTC; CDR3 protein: CASSLVGGGEQYF
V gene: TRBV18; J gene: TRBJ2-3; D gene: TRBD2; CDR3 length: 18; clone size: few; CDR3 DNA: TGTGCCAGCTCATCAGGACTAGCGGAAGGTCCTAGCACAGATACGCAGTATTTT; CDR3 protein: CASSSGLAEGPSTDTQYF
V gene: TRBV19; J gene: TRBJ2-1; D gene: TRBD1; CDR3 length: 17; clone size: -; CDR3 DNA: TGTGCCAGTAGTATGAGGGCAGGGGGACAGGGGGCCTATGAGCAGTTCTTC; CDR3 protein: CASSMRAGGQGAYEQFF
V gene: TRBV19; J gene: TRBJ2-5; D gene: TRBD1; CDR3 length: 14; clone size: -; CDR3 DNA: TGTGCCAGTAGGGGGGACAGGGGCGGTGAGACCCAGTACTTC; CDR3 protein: CASRGDRGGETQYF
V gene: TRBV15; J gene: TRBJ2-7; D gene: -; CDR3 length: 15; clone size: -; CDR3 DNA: TGTGCCACCAGCAGAGTGAAAGGCAGGGCTTACGAGCAGTACTTC; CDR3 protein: CATSRVKGRAYEQYF
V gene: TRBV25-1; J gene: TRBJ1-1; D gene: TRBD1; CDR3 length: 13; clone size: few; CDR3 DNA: TGTGCCAGCTCGCACAGGGGGCTGTATGAAGCTTTCTTT; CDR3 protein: CASSHRGLYEAFF
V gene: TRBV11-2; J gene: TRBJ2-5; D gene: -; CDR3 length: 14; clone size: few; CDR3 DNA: TGTGCCAGCAGCTCGAGCGGCCTCCAAGAGACCCAGTACTTC; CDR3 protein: CASSSSGLQETQYF
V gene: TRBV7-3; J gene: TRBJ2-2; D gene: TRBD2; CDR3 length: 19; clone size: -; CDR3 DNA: TGTGCCAGCAGCCTTAAGGGTCCCGGGACTAGCGGATTTACCGGGGAGCTGTTTTTT; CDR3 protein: CASSLKGPGTSGFTGELFF
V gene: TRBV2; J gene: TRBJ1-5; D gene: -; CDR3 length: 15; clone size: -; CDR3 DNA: TGTGCCAGCAGTGAGGGCCCCAGATGGGATCAGCCCCAGCATTTT; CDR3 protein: CASSEGPRWDQPQHF
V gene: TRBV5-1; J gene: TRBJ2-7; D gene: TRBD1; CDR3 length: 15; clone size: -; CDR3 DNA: TGCGCCAGCAGCTTGGCTGACAGGGAGACCTACGAGCAGTACTTC; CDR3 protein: CASSLADRETYEQYF
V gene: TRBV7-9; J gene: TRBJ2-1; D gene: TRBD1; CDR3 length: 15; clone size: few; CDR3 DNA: TGTGCCAGCAGCTTGGCGGACAGGGGCTACAATGAGCAGTTCTTC; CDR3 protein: CASSLADRGYNEQFF
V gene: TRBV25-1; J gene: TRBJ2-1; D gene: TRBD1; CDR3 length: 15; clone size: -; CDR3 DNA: TGTGCCAGCAGACCCGTGACAGGGGACTTGAGTGAGCAGTTCTTC; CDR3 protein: CASRPVTGDLSEQFF
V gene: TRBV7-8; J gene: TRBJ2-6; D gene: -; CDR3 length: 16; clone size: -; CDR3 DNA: TGTGCCAGCAGCTTAGGGACAACGACTGGGGCCAACGTCCTGACTTTC; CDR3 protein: CASSLGTTTGANVLTF
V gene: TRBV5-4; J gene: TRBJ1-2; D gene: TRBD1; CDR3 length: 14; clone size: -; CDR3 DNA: TGTGCCAGCAGCTTGGACCAGGGGGTGGGTGGCTACACCTTC; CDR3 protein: CASSLDQGVGGYTF
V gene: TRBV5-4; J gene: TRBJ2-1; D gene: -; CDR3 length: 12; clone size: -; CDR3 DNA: TGTGCCAGCAGCCCTAGCGTTAATGAGCAGTTCTTC; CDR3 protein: CASSPSVNEQFF
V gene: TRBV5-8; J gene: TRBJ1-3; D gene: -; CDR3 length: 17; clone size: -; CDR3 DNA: TGTGCCAGCAGCAGGCCCCGGACAGCTCTAGCTGGAAACACCATATATTTT; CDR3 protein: CASSRPRTALAGNTIYF
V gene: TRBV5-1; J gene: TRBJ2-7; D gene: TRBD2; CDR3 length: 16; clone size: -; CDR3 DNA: TGCGCCAGCAGCCCGGGACTAGCGGGAGGGTTGCACGAGCAGTACTTC; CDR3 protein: CASSPGLAGGLHEQYF
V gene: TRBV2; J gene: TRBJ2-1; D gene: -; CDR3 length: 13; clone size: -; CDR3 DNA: TGCGCCAGCAGCCAAGCAAGAGGAAATGAGCAGTTCTTC; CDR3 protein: CASSQARGNEQFF
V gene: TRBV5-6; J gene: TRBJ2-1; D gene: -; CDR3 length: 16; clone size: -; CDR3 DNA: TGTGCCAGCAGCGCTAAGCCGCTAGCCGTTGGCGATGAGCAGTTCTTC; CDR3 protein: CASSAKPLAVGDEQFF
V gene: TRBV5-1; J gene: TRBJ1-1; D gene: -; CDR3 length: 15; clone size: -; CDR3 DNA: TGCGCCAGCAGCGCGCGAGGGGGATTGAACACTGAAGCTTTCTTT; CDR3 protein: CASSARGGLNTEAFF
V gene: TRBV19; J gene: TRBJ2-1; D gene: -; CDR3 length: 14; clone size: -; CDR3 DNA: TGTGCCAGTAGTATAAGACAGAGAGACAATGAGCAGTTCTTC; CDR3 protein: CASSIRQRDNEQFF
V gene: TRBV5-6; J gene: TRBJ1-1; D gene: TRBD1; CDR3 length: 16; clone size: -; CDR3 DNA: TGTGCCAGCAGAGAACAGGGGGCGGACCGGGGCACTGAAGCTTTCTTT; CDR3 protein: CASREQGADRGTEAFF
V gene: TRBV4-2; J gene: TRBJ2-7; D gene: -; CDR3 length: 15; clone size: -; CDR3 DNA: TGTGCCAGCAGCCAGGAGGGACAGATATCCTACGAGCAGTACTTC; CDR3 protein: CASSQEGQISYEQYF